This T cell receptor beta chain is drawn from a study of Ad26.COV2.S vaccination and SARS-CoV-2 variants (dated by TCRdb to the early 2020s). Background on the whole study: Vaccine-arm donors came from COV1001, a multicentre, randomized, double-blind, placebo-controlled phase I-IIa trial of Ad26.COV2.S in healthy adults. Ad26.COV2.S was administered intramuscularly at 5 x 10^10 or 1 x 10^11 viral particles, either as a single shot or as two shots given 56 days apart. TCRbeta repertoire sequencing was used to assess the specificity and breadth of SARS-CoV-2-reactive T cell receptors after Ad26.COV2.S vaccination. The TCR-sequenced set comprised around 30 samples: roughly 19 Ad26.COV2.S vaccine recipients, 5 placebo recipients and 8 SARS-CoV-2 convalescent individuals. Trial participants were randomized into five groups of five, in which low-dose or high-dose Ad26.COV2.S was given once or twice, or placebo was given on both occasions. Investigators remained blinded to trial group allocation during experiments and outcome assessment. Points the paper makes about the study in general: Vaccine and placebo recipients had comparable non-spike TCR breadth, which fits with the vaccine containing only spike. Spike-specific TCR breadth was higher in Ad26.COV2.S recipients than in placebo recipients (P = 0.0014). It was noted by the authors that total T cell responses may have been underestimated by the TCR breadth and depth analyses. The study was not powered for comparison of responses between vaccine doses or regimens. After vaccination, spike-specific CD8+ and CD4+ T cell responses were reported to show substantial breadth.

TCRbeta CDR3 regions were sequenced with the immunoSEQ Assay. After extraction, genomic DNA underwent amplification by bias-controlled multiplex PCR, followed by high-throughput sequencing. The original methods were these. To quantify the absolute abundance of each unique TCRbeta CDR3 region, sequences were collapsed and filtered. T cell fraction was estimated by normalizing TCRbeta template counts to usable DNA, with usable DNA measured through amplification of reference genes found in all nucleated cells. Repertoire TCRs were annotated as SARS-CoV-2-specific when V gene, CDR3 amino acid sequence and J gene were exactly matched to a known reactive TCR set. The reference SARS-CoV-2 TCR set came from MIRA and was filtered for enrichment in COVID-19-positive ImmuneCODE repertoires, removing public or cross-reactive TCRs. Using the MIRA antigens, annotated TCRs were further analysed by specific ORF or by position within an ORF. Depth was the summed frequency of annotated unique rearrangements, while breadth was defined as annotated unique rearrangements over total unique productive rearrangements. TCR breadth was compared between groups using two-sided Wilcoxon rank-sum tests. Imported from immuneACCESS, the table was reduced by TCRdb to in-frame sequences with V and J called. These copies leave out some clones; in studies compared against another copy, an unresolved V gene accounts for under half, and the cause of the remainder is not known. The D gene and trimming were derived from the DNA, and the V and J assignments and clone size from that table. For this sample there are roughly 700,000 clones; roughly 90% appear just once. Clones ranked in the top ten supply roughly 1.5% of the sample.

On this clone itself: The antigen this receptor binds is unknown. No qualities accompany the bases; no much larger clone lies one base away.

V lost 0 bases and J lost 0 bases; the stretch between them is 12 bases long. The CDR3 goes from the cysteine to the phenylalanine over 16 residues. The sequence is cut down to CDR3 DNA, 48 bases in frame from base 1. The germline V gene (reference sequence) sets CDR1 to GTSNPN and CDR2 to SVGIG. The treatment or condition label of this sample denotes: around 19 received Ad26.COV2.S at low or high dose, single or two shots; a few received placebo; per-sample allocation not given. Repertoires of vaccine and placebo recipients were sequenced from samples taken on day 63 after the first injection. Between 29 July and 7 August 2020, Cohort 1b enrolled fewer than 30 adults aged 18-55 years at one site in Boston, USA. As a vaccine, Ad26.COV2.S was a replication-incompetent adenovirus type 26 vector that expressed a prefusion-stabilized SARS-CoV-2 spike protein derived from the original Wuhan strain.

Rearrangement joined TRBV30 to TRBJ1-5; there is no confident call for the D gene. The specimen was peripheral blood, collected in a trial of Ad26.COV2.S vaccine versus placebo. This TCR came from a person aged 18-65 years who received the Ad26.COV2.S COVID-19 vaccine or a placebo. CDR3 reads: CAWSVPTGVSNQPQHF. The sequence in DNA is TGTGCCTGGAGTGTCCCTACCGGAGTTAGCAATCAGCCCCAGCATTTT.